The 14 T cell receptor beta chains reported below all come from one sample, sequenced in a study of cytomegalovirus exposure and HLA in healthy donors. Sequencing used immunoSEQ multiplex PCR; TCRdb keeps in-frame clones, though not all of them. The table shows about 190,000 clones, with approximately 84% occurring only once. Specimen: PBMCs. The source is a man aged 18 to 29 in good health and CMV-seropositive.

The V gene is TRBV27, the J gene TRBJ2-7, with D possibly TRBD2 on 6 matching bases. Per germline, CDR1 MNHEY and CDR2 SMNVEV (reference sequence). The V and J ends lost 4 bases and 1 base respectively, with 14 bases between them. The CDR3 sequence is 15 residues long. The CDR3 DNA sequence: TGTGCCAGCAGTTCCCTGCGGGACTCTTCCTACGAGCAGTACTTC. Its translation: CASSSLRDSSYEQYF.

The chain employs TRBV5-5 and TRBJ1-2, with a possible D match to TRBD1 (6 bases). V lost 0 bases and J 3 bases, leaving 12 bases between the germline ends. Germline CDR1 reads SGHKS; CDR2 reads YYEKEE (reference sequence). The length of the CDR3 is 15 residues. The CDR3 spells CASSLADRSYYGYTF. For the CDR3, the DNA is TGTGCCAGCAGCTTGGCCGACAGGTCGTACTATGGCTACACCTTC.

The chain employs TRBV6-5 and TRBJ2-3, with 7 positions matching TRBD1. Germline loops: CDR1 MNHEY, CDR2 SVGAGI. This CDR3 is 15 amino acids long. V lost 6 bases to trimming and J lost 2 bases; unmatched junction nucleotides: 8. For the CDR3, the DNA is TGTGCCAGCAGCTCCGGGACAGTGAACACAGATACGCAGTATTTT. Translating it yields CASSSGTVNTDTQYF.

The CDR3 coding sequence is TGTGCCAGCACCATCAACGGACTAGCGGGAGAAGTCGAGCAGTACTTC. This translates into CASTINGLAGEVEQYF. V usage is TRBV27 and J usage is TRBJ2-7; 13 bases line up with TRBD2. Germline V gives CDR1 MNHEY, CDR2 SMNVEV (reference sequence). There are 16 residues in the CDR3. The V gene end was trimmed by 7 bases and the J gene end by 6 bases; junction bases not matched to a gene: 12.

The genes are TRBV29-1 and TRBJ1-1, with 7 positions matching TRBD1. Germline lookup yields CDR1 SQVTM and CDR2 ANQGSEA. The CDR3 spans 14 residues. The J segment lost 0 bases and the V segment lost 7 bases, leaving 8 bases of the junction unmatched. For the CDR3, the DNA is TGCAGCGGTAGGGACAGCTTAATGAACACTGAAGCTTTCTTT. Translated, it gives CSGRDSLMNTEAFF.

This chain's CDR3 is CASSYGGQGAWETQYF. The CDR3 coding sequence is TGTGCCAGCAGTTACGGGGGACAGGGGGCTTGGGAGACCCAGTACTTC. The V gene is TRBV6-6, the J gene TRBJ2-5; 12 bases line up with TRBD1. The V and J ends lost 2 bases and 5 bases, in that order; junction bases with no gene match: 6. This CDR3 contains 16 residues. The germline gives CDR1 MNHNY, CDR2 SVGAGI (reference sequence).

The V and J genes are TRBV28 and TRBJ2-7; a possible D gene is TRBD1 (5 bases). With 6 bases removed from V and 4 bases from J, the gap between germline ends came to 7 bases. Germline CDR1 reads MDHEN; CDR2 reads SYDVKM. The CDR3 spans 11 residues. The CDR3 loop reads CASRQAYEQYF. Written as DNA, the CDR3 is TGTGCCAGCAGACAGGCATACGAGCAGTACTTC.

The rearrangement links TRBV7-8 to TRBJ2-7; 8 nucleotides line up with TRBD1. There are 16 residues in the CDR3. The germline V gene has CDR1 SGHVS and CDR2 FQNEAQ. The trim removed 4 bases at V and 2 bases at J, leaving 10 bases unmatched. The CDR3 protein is CASSSLDRGRPYEQYF. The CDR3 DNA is TGTGCCAGCAGCTCCCTCGACAGGGGAAGGCCCTACGAGCAGTACTTC.

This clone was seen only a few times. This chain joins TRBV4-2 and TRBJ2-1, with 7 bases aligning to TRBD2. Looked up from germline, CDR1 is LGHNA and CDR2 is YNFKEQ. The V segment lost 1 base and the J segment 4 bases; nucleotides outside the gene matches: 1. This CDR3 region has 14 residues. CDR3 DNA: TGTGCCAGCAGCCAAGGGGGGGGTTACAATGAGCAGTTCTTC. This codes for CASSQGGGYNEQFF.

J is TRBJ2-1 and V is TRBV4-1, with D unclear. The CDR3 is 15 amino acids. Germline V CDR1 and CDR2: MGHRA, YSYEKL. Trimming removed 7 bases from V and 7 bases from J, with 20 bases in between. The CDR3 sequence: CASTPGPFSRNEQFF. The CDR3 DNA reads TGCGCCAGCACCCCTGGGCCTTTCTCCCGTAATGAGCAGTTCTTC.

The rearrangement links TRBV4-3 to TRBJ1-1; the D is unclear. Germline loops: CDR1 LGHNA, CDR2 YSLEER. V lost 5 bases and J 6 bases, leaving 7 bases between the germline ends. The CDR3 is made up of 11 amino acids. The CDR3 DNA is TGCGCCAGCAGCACCGGGGCTGAAGCTTTCTTT. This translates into CASSTGAEAFF.

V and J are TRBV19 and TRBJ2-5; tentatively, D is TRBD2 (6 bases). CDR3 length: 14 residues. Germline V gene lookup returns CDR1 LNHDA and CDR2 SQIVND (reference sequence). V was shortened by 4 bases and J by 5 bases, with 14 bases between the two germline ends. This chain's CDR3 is CASSRGERSETQYF. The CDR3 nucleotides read TGTGCCAGTAGTAGGGGGGAGCGATCGGAGACCCAGTACTTC.

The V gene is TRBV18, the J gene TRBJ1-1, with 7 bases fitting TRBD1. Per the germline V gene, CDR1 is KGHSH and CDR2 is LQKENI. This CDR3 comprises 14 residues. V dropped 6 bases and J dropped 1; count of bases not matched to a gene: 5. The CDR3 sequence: CASSTQGKNTEAFF. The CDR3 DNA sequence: TGTGCCAGCTCGACACAGGGGAAGAACACTGAAGCTTTCTTT. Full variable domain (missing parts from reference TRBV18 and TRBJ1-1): NAGVMQNPRHLVRRRGQEARLRCSPMKGHSHVYWYRQLPEEGLKFMVYLQKENIIDESGMPKERFSAEFPKEGPSILRIQQVVRGDSAAYFCASSTQGKNTEAFFGQGTRLTVV.

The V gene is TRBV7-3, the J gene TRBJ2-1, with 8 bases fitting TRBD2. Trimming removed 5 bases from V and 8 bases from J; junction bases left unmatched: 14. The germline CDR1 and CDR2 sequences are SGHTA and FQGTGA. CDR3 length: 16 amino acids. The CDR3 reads CASSKRLPGGEDEQFF. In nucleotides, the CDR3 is TGTGCCAGCAGCAAACGCCTACCGGGAGGGGAGGATGAGCAGTTCTTC.